This entry describes one TCR beta chain. Antigen unknown. A second roughly 6 to 11 cycle PCR used barcoded and J-beta primers. Each TCR beta cDNA got a 12-nucleotide random molecular identifier. MiXCR was run by TCRdb on the 5' RACE reads, yielding one entry per CDR3 protein. The sample carries 1.4 million or so distinct CDR3 sequences, under 55% recorded once. The data were taken from a study of blood T cells in healthy people across ages. Study-level findings and limits: As age increased, TCR beta diversity per million T cells fell in a roughly linear fashion. Versus aged donors, long-lived donors had higher diversity and more naive CD4+ cells.

CDR1 is SQVTM, CDR2 ANQGSEA, per germline. Losses at the gene ends were 7 bases for V and 4 bases for J; bases not matched to a gene: 5. CDR3 length equals 13 residues. The TCR sequence derives from a woman between 18 and 30 years old in good health. Sequenced sample: blood. The chain employs TRBV29-1 and TRBJ1-2; TRBD1 aligns across 11 bases. Here the CDR3 reads CSAWTGGLYGYTF. The CDR3, as DNA: TGCAGCGCTTGGACAGGGGGCCTCTATGGCTACACCTTC.